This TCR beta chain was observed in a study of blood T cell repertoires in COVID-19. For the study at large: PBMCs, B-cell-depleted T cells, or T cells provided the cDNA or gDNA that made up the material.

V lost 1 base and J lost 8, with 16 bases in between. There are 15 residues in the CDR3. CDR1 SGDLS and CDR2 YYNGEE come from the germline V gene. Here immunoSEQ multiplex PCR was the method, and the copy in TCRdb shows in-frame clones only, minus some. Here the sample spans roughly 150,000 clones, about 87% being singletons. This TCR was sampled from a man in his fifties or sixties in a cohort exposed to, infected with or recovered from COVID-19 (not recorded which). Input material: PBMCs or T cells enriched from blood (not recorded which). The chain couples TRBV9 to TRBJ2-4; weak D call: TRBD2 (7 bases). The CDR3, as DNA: TGTGCCAGCAGCGTAAGGGGGGGCGCTGGGGACATTCAGTACTTC. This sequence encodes CASSVRGGAGDIQYF.